The rows below give T cell receptor beta chains drawn from one sample of a study of blood T cell repertoires in COVID-19. Assay used: immunoSEQ multiplex PCR; TCRdb lists only in-frame clones, some missing. Of approximately 210,000 clones in the sample, less than 95% were seen once. The specimen was peripheral blood. The receptors were gathered from a man in his thirties or forties with COVID-19, enrolled during active disease. CDR3s include the opening cysteine and the closing phenylalanine or tryptophan. The D gene is left open where the match is weak. Clone size appears in some rows only: once, few, many, or a class for an expanded clone.

abundance	v_gene	j_gene	d_gene	CDR3nt	CDR3aa
-	TRBV29-1	TRBJ2-5	-	TGCAGCGTTGAAGACGGCGGGGCTGAGACCCAGTACTTC	CSVEDGGAETQYF
-	TRBV25-1	TRBJ2-7	-	TGTGCCAGCAGTGATCAGGGGTCGGGCTACGAGCAGTACTTC	CASSDQGSGYEQYF
-	TRBV28	TRBJ1-2	TRBD1	TGTGCCAGCAGTTTATCTCATCAGGGGGCCCCTTATGGCTACACCTTC	CASSLSHQGAPYGYTF
-	TRBV3-1/TRBV3-2	TRBJ2-7	TRBD1	TGTGCCAGCAGCAAGGGACAGGGTAACTACGAGCAGTACTTC	CASSKGQGNYEQYF
-	TRBV10-2	TRBJ1-5	TRBD1	TGCGCCAGCAATGCAGAAGGACAGGGGATTCAGCCCCAGCATTTT	CASNAEGQGIQPQHF
-	TRBV6-1	TRBJ2-7	TRBD1	TGTGCCAGCAGTGAGGACAGGGTAAGGGACGAGCAGTACTTC	CASSEDRVRDEQYF
once	TRBV23-1	TRBJ1-5	-	TGCGCCAGCAGCCCCTCGAGGGCGCCCCGCAATCAGCCCCAGCATTTT	CASSPSRAPRNQPQHF
-	TRBV27	TRBJ1-1	TRBD1	TGTGCCAGCAGCCCGACAGGGGGGAACACTGAAGCTTTCTTT	CASSPTGGNTEAFF
-	TRBV27	TRBJ2-2	-	TGTGCCAGCAGTTCCCTGACGGTCCGGGAAACCGGGGAGCTGTTTTTT	CASSSLTVRETGELFF
-	TRBV6-1	TRBJ1-2	-	TGTGCCAGCAGTGAAGGGACTTCTGGCTACACCTTC	CASSEGTSGYTF